This entry lists 30 T cell receptor beta chains sequenced from one sample in a study of blood T cell repertoires in COVID-19. Data came from immunoSEQ multiplex PCR; TCRdb stores just in-frame clones and leaves some out. There are fewer than 250,000 clones in the sample; 80% occur only once, and around 7% lies in the top ten. Sequencing was carried out using PBMCs or T cells enriched from blood (not recorded which). These receptors all come from a woman between 40 and 55 years old with acute COVID-19.

The V gene is TRBV9, the J gene TRBJ1-1; possible D gene TRBD1, 6 bases. The V end was cut by 0 bases, the J end by 1 base, with 10 bases between. Germline CDR1 is SGDLS and CDR2 is YYNGEE. CDR3 size: 15 residues. The CDR3: CASSVAPRGNTEAFF. CDR3 sequence (DNA): TGTGCCAGCAGCGTAGCTCCCAGGGGGAACACTGAAGCTTTCTTT.

This clone was found a few times. J is TRBJ1-5 and V is TRBV28; possible D gene TRBD1, 5 bases. The V and J ends lost 1 base and 4 bases respectively, with 11 bases between them. CDR1 is MDHEN and CDR2 is SYDVKM in the germline V gene. The CDR3 loop spans 15 amino acids. CDR3 loop: CASSLFSGPNQPQHF. In nucleotides, the CDR3 is TGTGCCAGCAGTTTATTTTCAGGGCCGAATCAGCCCCAGCATTTT.

This rearrangement joins TRBV9 to TRBJ1-5; D perhaps matches TRBD1 (6 bases). The germline V and J ends were trimmed by 3 bases and 7 bases, with 11 bases remaining between them. The CDR3 loop spans 13 amino acids. Per germline, CDR1 SGDLS and CDR2 YYNGEE. CDR3 coding DNA: TGTGCCAGCAGCGGGGGGCCGGACCAGCCCCAGCATTTT. Translating it yields CASSGGPDQPQHF.

This clone was counted a few times. The chain joins TRBV5-1 to TRBJ1-3, with 10 bases aligning to TRBD1. With 3 bases clipped from V and 4 bases from J, the junction kept 4 bases outside the gene matches. The CDR3 extends over 15 amino acids. Germline V gene data show CDR1 as SGHRS and CDR2 as YFSETQ. The CDR3 nucleotides read TGCGCCAGCAGCTGGAGGACAGGGGGAGGAAACACCATATATTTT. This encodes CASSWRTGGGNTIYF.

The rearrangement links TRBV7-3 to TRBJ2-7; D unclear. In germline, CDR1 is SGHTA, CDR2 FQGTGA. With 7 bases removed from V and 2 bases from J, the gap between germline ends came to 21 bases. The CDR3 has 16 amino acids. The chain's CDR3 is CASTGPPRLKTYEQYF. In DNA, the CDR3 is TGTGCCAGCACTGGCCCCCCGAGACTCAAAACCTACGAGCAGTACTTC. Full variable domain (outside the CDR3, taken from reference TRBV7-3 and TRBJ2-7): GAGVSQTPSNKVTEKGKYVELRCDPISGHTALYWYRQSLGQGPEFLIYFQGTGAADDSGLPNDRFFAVRPEGSVSTLKIQRTERGDSAVYLCASTGPPRLKTYEQYFGPGTRLTVT.

This clone was counted only a few times. This chain's CDR3 is CAISGDRVTPFF. CDR3 DNA: TGTGCCATCAGTGGGGACAGGGTCACCCCGTTCTTC. The rearrangement links TRBV10-3 to TRBJ2-1; 9 bases align to TRBD1. In germline, CDR1 is ENHRY, CDR2 SYGVKD. After removal of 4 bases from V and 15 bases from J, the junction contained 7 bases not matched to a gene. The CDR3 covers 12 residues.

V usage is TRBV6-4 and J usage is TRBJ2-1, with TRBD2 identical over 7 bases. The CDR3 length is 14 residues. The germline CDR1 and CDR2 sequences are MRHNA and SNTAGT. The ends lost 9 bases at V and 8 bases at J; junction bases unmatched: 13. The CDR3 spells CASRVGGGIDEQFF. In DNA form, the CDR3 reads TGTGCCAGTCGGGTTGGCGGGGGAATCGATGAGCAGTTCTTC.

The chain links TRBV30 to TRBJ1-6; 7 bases align to TRBD1. J was trimmed by 7 bases and V by 6 bases; bases with no gene match: 6. There are 13 residues in the CDR3. Germline CDR1 is GTSNPN and CDR2 is SVGIG (reference sequence). The DNA for the CDR3 is TGTGCCTGCACCGGGACAGCCAATTCACCCCTCCACTTT. Translated, it gives CACTGTANSPLHF.

This clone was detected many times. The same CDR3 arises from other DNA sequences in this sample as well. V usage is TRBV6-5 and J usage is TRBJ2-1; D might be TRBD2 (5 bases). The CDR3 has 15 residues. Looked up from germline, CDR1 is MNHEY and CDR2 is SVGAGI. V lost 2 bases and J 0 bases, leaving 8 bases between the germline ends. CDR3 bases: TGTGCCAGCAGTTACAGCGGAAGCTCCTACAATGAGCAGTTCTTC. Residues: CASSYSGSSYNEQFF.

The genes are TRBV19 and TRBJ1-5; weak D call: TRBD1 (6 bases). CDR3 length: 16 amino acids. The V gene's germline CDR1 is LNHDA and CDR2 SQIVND (reference sequence). V lost 0 bases, J lost 0 bases, and 9 bases lay in between. The CDR3 region is CASSIEQGYSNQPQHF. The CDR3 DNA reads TGTGCCAGTAGTATAGAACAGGGATATAGCAATCAGCCCCAGCATTTT.

Only one count was recorded for this clone. The rearrangement links TRBV4-2 to TRBJ1-5; possible D gene TRBD1, 6 bases. Germline V gene data show CDR1 as LGHNA and CDR2 as YNFKEQ. The CDR3 is 19 amino acids. V was cut by 0 bases and J by 7 bases, with 25 bases left in between. The CDR3 protein is CASSQDPGEGNQGGQPQHF. In DNA form, the CDR3 reads TGTGCCAGCAGCCAAGATCCAGGGGAGGGGAATCAAGGGGGGCAGCCCCAGCATTTT.

This clone was recorded a few times. The chain is built from TRBV10-3 and TRBJ2-2; a possible D gene is TRBD1 (6 bases). Germline CDR1 is ENHRY and CDR2 is SYGVKD. Trimming removed 3 bases from V and 7 bases from J, with 15 bases in between. The CDR3 sequence is 15 residues long. The CDR3 reads CAISEQGPWGGELFF. CDR3 in DNA: TGTGCCATCAGTGAACAGGGCCCCTGGGGCGGGGAGCTGTTTTTT.

The chain carries TRBV7-2 and TRBJ1-2; TRBD1 is a possible D gene (5 bases). The CDR3 sequence is 12 residues long. Trimming took off 5 bases at V and 3 bases at J, with 7 bases between the two ends. The V gene's germline CDR1 is SGHTA and CDR2 FQGNSA. In DNA form, the CDR3 reads TGTGCCAGCAGCGGGGGGTACTATGGCTACACCTTC. This translates into CASSGGYYGYTF.

The rearrangement links TRBV5-1 to TRBJ2-7; D may be TRBD1 (6 bases). The CDR3 loop spans 15 amino acids. V was trimmed by 0 bases and J by 0 bases, leaving 10 bases between them. CDR1 is SGHRS, CDR2 YFSETQ, per germline. The DNA of the CDR3 is TGCGCCAGCAGCTTGGCTGGGGGCCTCTCCTACGAGCAGTACTTC. Translating it yields CASSLAGGLSYEQYF.

This rearrangement joins TRBV7-9 to TRBJ2-7; TRBD1 aligns across 8 bases. This CDR3 comprises 14 residues. Germline CDR1 and CDR2: SEHNR and FQNEAQ (reference sequence). V shed 4 bases and J 3 bases; nucleotides not matched to a gene: 5. CDR3 protein: CASSSDTGGYEQYF. The CDR3 DNA reads as TGTGCCAGCAGCTCGGACACAGGGGGCTACGAGCAGTACTTC.

CDR3 DNA sequence: TGTGCCAGCAGGTACCGGGGTGGCTCTGGGGCCAACGTCCTGACTTTC. Translating gives CASRYRGGSGANVLTF. The chain joins TRBV28 to TRBJ2-6; the D gene is possibly TRBD2 (5 bases). The CDR3 sequence is 16 residues long. The germline V gene has CDR1 MDHEN and CDR2 SYDVKM. V lost 6 bases to trimming and J lost 0 bases, with 12 bases between them.

The chain has TRBV5-6 and TRBJ2-1; TRBD1 matches 10 bases. The V gene's germline CDR1 is SGHDT and CDR2 YYEEEE. Losses at the gene ends were 3 bases for V and 2 bases for J; bases not matched to a gene: 2. The CDR3 covers 15 residues. As DNA, the CDR3 is TGTGCCAGCAGCTCGACAGGGGGCACCTACAATGAGCAGTTCTTC. It specifies CASSSTGGTYNEQFF.

The J gene is TRBJ1-5, the V gene TRBV30; TRBD1 matches at 8 bases. This CDR3 has 16 residues. The trim removed 5 bases at V and 1 base at J, leaving 10 bases unmatched. CDR1 and CDR2 from the germline V gene are GTSNPN and SVGIG (reference sequence). The chain's CDR3 is CAWSPGGARSNQPQHF. CDR3 nucleotides: TGTGCCTGGTCTCCAGGGGGCGCGAGGAGCAATCAGCCCCAGCATTTT. The variable domain in full, with the rest retrieved from reference TRBV30 and TRBJ1-5, is SQTIHQWPATLVQPVGSPLSLECTVEGTSNPNLYWYRQAAGRGLQLLFYSVGIGQISSEVPQNLSASRPQDRQFILSSKKLLLSDSGFYLCAWSPGGARSNQPQHFGDGTRLSIL.

V is TRBV28 and J is TRBJ1-4; D might be TRBD1 (5 bases). Germline CDR1 MDHEN, CDR2 SYDVKM. CDR3 length: 15 amino acids. Trimming pared 3 bases from V and 6 bases from J, leaving 14 bases between. The CDR3 nucleotides read TGTGCCAGCAGTTTCTCTCAGGAGGGGTATGAAAAACTGTTTTTT. Encoded protein: CASSFSQEGYEKLFF.

This clone was seen at least ten times. This chain connects TRBV19 to TRBJ2-2; D might be TRBD1 (5 bases). The CDR3 is 15 residues long. The germline V and J ends were trimmed by 0 bases and 8 bases, with 13 bases remaining between them. Germline assignment: CDR1 LNHDA and CDR2 SQIVND (reference sequence). The CDR3 DNA is TGTGCCAGTAGTATAGAAGGGTCAGGGCGAGGGGAGCTGTTTTTT. Amino acids: CASSIEGSGRGELFF.

In this sample, this clone turned up once. The V and J genes are TRBV4-2 and TRBJ2-3; 13 bases agree with TRBD2. Germline V lookup: CDR1 LGHNA, CDR2 YNFKEQ. V lost 4 bases to trimming and J lost 4 bases; unmatched junction nucleotides: 11. This CDR3 spans 18 amino acids. The CDR3 DNA reads TGTGCCAGCAGCCCCCGGACTAGCGGGAGTGTTAGCGCAGATACGCAGTATTTT. Encoded protein: CASSPRTSGSVSADTQYF.

The chain employs TRBV5-1 and TRBJ2-3; weak D call: TRBD1 (6 bases). The germline V and J ends were trimmed by 0 bases and 1 base, with 15 bases remaining between them. The CDR3 contains 17 residues. Germline V gene lookup returns CDR1 SGHRS and CDR2 YFSETQ. CDR3 sequence (DNA): TGCGCCAGCAGCTTGGGGCGAGGGGGTTGGGGCACAGATACGCAGTATTTT. This encodes CASSLGRGGWGTDTQYF.

This clone was seen a few times. This chain joins TRBV30 and TRBJ2-2, with 7 positions matching TRBD1. This CDR3 is 15 amino acids long. The ends lost 2 bases at V and 6 bases at J; junction bases unmatched: 9. Germline loops: CDR1 GTSNPN, CDR2 SVGIG (reference sequence). The CDR3 sequence is CAWSKLRQGSGELFF. The CDR3 DNA is TGTGCCTGGAGTAAACTCAGACAGGGCTCCGGGGAGCTGTTTTTT.

This chain connects TRBV6-5 to TRBJ2-7; D might be TRBD1 (5 bases). Trimming pared 5 bases from V and 6 bases from J, leaving 17 bases between. The CDR3 contains 14 residues. The V gene's germline CDR1 is MNHEY and CDR2 SVGAGI. The CDR3 reads CASSPSFQGREQYF. Written as DNA, the CDR3 is TGTGCCAGCAGTCCGAGTTTTCAGGGTCGCGAGCAGTACTTC.

In its sample, this clone was seen once. This chain joins TRBV4-2 and TRBJ2-1; 7 bases match TRBD2. Trimming cost V 3 bases and J 5 bases; bases outside gene matches: 4. This CDR3 comprises 14 residues. Germline assignment: CDR1 LGHNA and CDR2 YNFKEQ. The CDR3: CASSQGLLDNEQFF. In DNA form, the CDR3 reads TGTGCCAGCAGCCAGGGACTACTCGACAATGAGCAGTTCTTC.

The V call is TRBV29-1, the J call TRBJ1-2; 7 bases map to TRBD1. V dropped 7 bases and J dropped 3; count of bases not matched to a gene: 5. The CDR3 spans 12 residues. Germline-derived CDR1 and CDR2 are SQVTM and ANQGSEA. CDR3 bases: TGCAGCGCGGGAGGGGGCCACTATGGCTACACCTTC. Protein product: CSAGGGHYGYTF.

The rearrangement joins TRBV2 to TRBJ1-2, with D perhaps matching TRBD1 (5 bases). The CDR3 covers 18 residues. The germline V gene has CDR1 SNHLY and CDR2 FYNNEI. V dropped 5 bases and J dropped 0 bases, with 22 bases sitting between them. The CDR3 sequence is CASSPHRQAPGANYGYTF. In DNA, the CDR3 is TGTGCCAGCAGTCCGCACCGACAAGCCCCGGGGGCTAACTATGGCTACACCTTC. The variable domain in full, completed from reference TRBV2 and TRBJ1-2, reads EPEVTQTPSHQVTQMGQEVILRCVPISNHLYFYWYRQILGQKVEFLVSFYNNEISEKSEIFDDQFSVERPDGSNFTLKIRSTKLEDSAMYFCASSPHRQAPGANYGYTFGSGTRLTVV.

V usage is TRBV11-3 and J usage is TRBJ1-1, with no clear D. Looked up from germline, CDR1 is SGHNT and CDR2 is YENEEA. The CDR3 is 12 residues long. Between the trimmed V and J ends, which lost 11 bases and 2 bases, there was a span of 12 bases. CDR3 sequence: CASNRRNTEAFF. In DNA form, the CDR3 reads TGTGCCTCAAATAGAAGAAACACTGAAGCTTTCTTT.

This chain uses TRBV12-3 or TRBV12-4 with TRBJ2-7; the D gene is possibly TRBD1 (6 bases). CDR3 length equals 13 residues. V shed 6 bases and J shed 0 bases, with 9 bases lying between them. This CDR3 is CASRPGDSYEQYF. The CDR3 nucleotides read TGTGCCAGCAGGCCAGGGGACTCCTACGAGCAGTACTTC.

The chain joins TRBV7-3 to TRBJ2-5; TRBD1 is a possible D gene (6 bases). CDR1 is SGHTA, CDR2 FQGTGA, per germline. CDR3 size: 14 residues. Trimming cost V 6 bases and J 3 bases, with 14 bases left between them. The CDR3 is CASSLSGGEETQYF. The DNA for the CDR3 is TGTGCCAGCAGTCTCAGTGGGGGCGAAGAGACCCAGTACTTC. Drawing the rest from reference TRBV7-3 and TRBJ2-5, the complete variable domain is GAGVSQTPSNKVTEKGKYVELRCDPISGHTALYWYRQSLGQGPEFLIYFQGTGAADDSGLPNDRFFAVRPEGSVSTLKIQRTERGDSAVYLCASSLSGGEETQYFGPGTRLLVL.